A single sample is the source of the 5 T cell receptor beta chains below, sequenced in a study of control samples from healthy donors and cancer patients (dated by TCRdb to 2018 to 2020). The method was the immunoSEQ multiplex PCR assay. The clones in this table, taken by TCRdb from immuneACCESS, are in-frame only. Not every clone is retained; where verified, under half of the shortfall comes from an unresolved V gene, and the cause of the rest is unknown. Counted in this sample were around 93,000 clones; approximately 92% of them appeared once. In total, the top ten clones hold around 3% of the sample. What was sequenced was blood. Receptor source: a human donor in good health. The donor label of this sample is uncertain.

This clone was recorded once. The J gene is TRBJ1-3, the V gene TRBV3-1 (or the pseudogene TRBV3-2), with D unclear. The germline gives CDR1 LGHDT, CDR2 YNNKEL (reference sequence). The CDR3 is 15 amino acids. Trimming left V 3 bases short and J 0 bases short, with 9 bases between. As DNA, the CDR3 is TGTGCCAGCAGCCACACAGCGTCCTCTGGAAACACCATATATTTT. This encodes CASSHTASSGNTIYF.

CDR3 sequence reads: CASSHPSTDTQYF. The CDR3 nucleotides are TGCGCCAGCAGCCATCCCTCCACAGATACGCAGTATTTT. This chain connects TRBV5-1 to TRBJ2-3; D is ambiguous. The CDR3 has 13 amino acids. V was clipped by 4 bases and J by 2 bases, with 8 bases between them. Germline CDR1 and CDR2: SGHRS and YFSETQ.

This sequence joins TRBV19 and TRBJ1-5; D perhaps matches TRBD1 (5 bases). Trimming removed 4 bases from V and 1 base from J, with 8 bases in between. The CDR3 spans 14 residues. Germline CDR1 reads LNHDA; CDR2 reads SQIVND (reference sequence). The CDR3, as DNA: TGTGCCAGTAGTAGGTGGGACAGCAATCAGCCCCAGCATTTT. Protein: CASSRWDSNQPQHF. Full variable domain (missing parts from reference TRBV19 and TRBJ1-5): DGGITQSPKYLFRKEGQNVTLSCEQNLNHDAMYWYRQDPGQGLRLIYYSQIVNDFQKGDIAEGYSVSREKKESFPLTVTSAQKNPTAFYLCASSRWDSNQPQHFGDGTRLSIL.

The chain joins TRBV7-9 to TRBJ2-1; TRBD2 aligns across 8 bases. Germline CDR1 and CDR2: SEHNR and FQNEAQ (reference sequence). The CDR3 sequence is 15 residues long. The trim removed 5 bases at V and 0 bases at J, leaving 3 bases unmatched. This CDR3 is CASSRTSLSYNEQFF. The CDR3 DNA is TGTGCCAGCAGCCGGACTAGCCTCTCCTACAATGAGCAGTTCTTC.

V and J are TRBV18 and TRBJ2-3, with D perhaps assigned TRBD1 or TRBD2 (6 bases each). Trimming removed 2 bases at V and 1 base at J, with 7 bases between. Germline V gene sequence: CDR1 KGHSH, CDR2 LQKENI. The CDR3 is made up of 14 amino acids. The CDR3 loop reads CASSPRGGTDTQYF. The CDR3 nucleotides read TGTGCCAGCTCACCAAGGGGGGGCACAGATACGCAGTATTTT.